This T cell receptor (beta chain) stems from a study of T cell changes during pregnancy in multiple sclerosis. TCRdb's table, derived via immunoSEQ multiplex PCR, lists solely in-frame clones and lacks some. The table shows about 44,000 clones, with roughly 92% occurring only once. Germline lookup yields CDR1 MNHEY and CDR2 SMNVEV (reference sequence). The CDR3 contains 18 residues. Trimming took 6 bases from V and 0 from J; bases not matched to a gene: 11. The source was CD4+ T cells from peripheral blood mononuclear cells, collected in the third trimester of pregnancy. This clonotype was obtained from a female donor with multiple sclerosis, enrolled in a pregnancy study. J is TRBJ2-1 and V is TRBV27; 10 positions match TRBD2. The DNA of the CDR3 is TGTGCCAGCAGAACAAGCGGGAGGGCGTCGAGCTCCTACAATGAGCAGTTCTTC. Its protein product is CASRTSGRASSSYNEQFF.